The rows below give T cell receptor beta chains drawn from one sample of a study of T-cell reconstitution after alpha-beta-depleted transplantation in children. TCRdb reprocessed the PCR reads with MiXCR, giving one entry per CDR3 protein. The sample contains about a million distinct CDR3 sequences, about 29% of which appear only once. The sequencing here drew on PBMCs, mostly from graft donor cells, taken 360 days after TCRalphabeta/CD19-depleted stem cell transplant. These receptors all come from a boy under three years old who had a stem cell transplant for SCID, so the T cells may come from the graft donor. CDR3s include the opening cysteine and the closing phenylalanine or tryptophan. A D gene is named only where the DNA matches it firmly. Expanded clones are given a class, and other clones once, few, many or no size at all.

j_call | d_call | clone_size | v_call | cdr3_nt | cdr3_aa
TRBJ2-1 | . | . | TRBV5-1 | TGCGCCAGCAGCTTGTGGTGGAGGCCAGGGGATGAGCAGTTCTTC | CASSLWWRPGDEQFF
TRBJ2-1 | TRBD2 | . | TRBV7-8 | TGTGCCAGCAGCTTAGTCCCCGGACTAGCGGGCAATGAGCAGTTCTTC | CASSLVPGLAGNEQFF
TRBJ1-1 | . | many | TRBV20-1 | TGCAGTGCCGTACCTCTGACTGAAGCTTTCTTT | CSAVPLTEAFF
TRBJ2-7 | TRBD1 | once | TRBV28 | TGTGCCAGCAGCTACAGGGGTAACCTTTACGAGCAGTACTTC | CASSYRGNLYEQYF
TRBJ2-3 | TRBD2 | . | TRBV20-1 | TGCAGTGCGCTCGCGGGGGATTTCACAGATACGCAGTATTTT | CSALAGDFTDTQYF
TRBJ2-5 | TRBD2 | few | TRBV5-1 | TGCGCCAGCAGCTTGCCGTGGCTAGCGGGGAACTCCCAAGAGACCCAGTACTTC | CASSLPWLAGNSQETQYF
TRBJ2-1 | TRBD2 | many | TRBV12-3/TRBV12-4 | TGTGCCAGCAGTTCCAATAACCCTAGCGGGGGGTACAATGAGCAGTTCTTC | CASSSNNPSGGYNEQFF
TRBJ2-1 | . | few | TRBV6-2/TRBV6-3 | TGTGCCAGCAGTTATGCCAATGATGGGGATGAGCAGTTCTTC | CASSYANDGDEQFF
TRBJ2-1 | TRBD1 | few | TRBV5-1 | TGCGCCAGCAGCTTAGGACAGGGGGATGGCGATGAGCAGTTCTTC | CASSLGQGDGDEQFF
TRBJ2-3 | TRBD2 | . | TRBV5-1 | TGCGTCAGCAGCTCCACGGGGGGACCAGATACGCAGTATTTT | CVSSSTGGPDTQYF
TRBJ2-1 | TRBD1 | . | TRBV29-1 | TGCAGCGTTGAAGGGACAGGGCTCGACAATGAGCAGTTCTTC | CSVEGTGLDNEQFF
TRBJ1-5 | . | . | TRBV28 | TGTGCCAGCAGTTTAGGGCTCCTGGGGGGACATAGCAATCAGCCCCAGCATTTT | CASSLGLLGGHSNQPQHF
TRBJ2-3 | . | few | TRBV4-3 | TGCGCCAGCAGCAGAATGCAGGGAAAAGATACGCAGTATTTT | CASSRMQGKDTQYF
TRBJ2-1 | TRBD2 | few | TRBV4-3 | TGCGCCAGCAAGGTAACGAGGACTAGCCCGGGGTATGAGCAGTTCTTC | CASKVTRTSPGYEQFF
TRBJ2-1 | . | few | TRBV9 | TGTGCCAGCAGCGTACTTGGGGGGGCCGTCTACAATGAGCAGTTCTTC | CASSVLGGAVYNEQFF
TRBJ2-7 | TRBD1 | . | TRBV20-1 | TGCAGTGGGACAGGGGTCGAGCAGTACTTC | CSGTGVEQYF
TRBJ2-3 | . | . | TRBV20-1 | TGCAGTGCTCCGGGCCCGAGTCCAGATACGCAGTATTTT | CSAPGPSPDTQYF
TRBJ2-3 | . | . | TRBV7-9 | TGTGCCAGCACCAAAAGGGAGGGGGCGACAGATACGCAGTATTTT | CASTKREGATDTQYF
TRBJ2-5 | TRBD1 | . | TRBV5-1 | TGCGCCAGCAGCTTGGAGGGGGCCCCAAAGGAGACCCAGTACTTC | CASSLEGAPKETQYF
TRBJ2-2 | TRBD1 | few | TRBV10-3 | TGTGCCATCATGGTACAGGGGGCGGGCACCGGGGAGCTGTTTTTT | CAIMVQGAGTGELFF
TRBJ1-1 | . | . | TRBV7-9 | TGTGCCAGCAGCTTAGGCAACAGTTATTGGAACACTGAAGCTTTCTTT | CASSLGNSYWNTEAFF
TRBJ2-1 | . | few | TRBV5-1 | TGCGCCAGCAGCTTGGAGGGGTGGCATGAGCAGTTCTTC | CASSLEGWHEQFF
TRBJ2-1 | TRBD1 | . | TRBV11-1 | TGTGCCAGCAGCCAGGCCCCGAGACAGGGAAATAATGAGCAGTTCTTC | CASSQAPRQGNNEQFF
TRBJ2-1 | TRBD1 | few | TRBV6-5 | TGTGCCAGCAGTTCACAACAGGGGCCTAGTGAGCAGTTCTTC | CASSSQQGPSEQFF
TRBJ2-7 | TRBD1 | . | TRBV5-1 | TGCGCCAGCAGTCAGGGGGAAGTGGGATACGAGCAGTACTTC | CASSQGEVGYEQYF
TRBJ1-1 | . | . | TRBV5-6 | TGTGCCAGCAGCTTGTTGGGGAGAACTGAAGCTTTCTTT | CASSLLGRTEAFF
TRBJ1-1 | . | few | TRBV20-1 | TGCAGTGCTCGCCCCGGGAGAGTGGCTTTCTTT | CSARPGRVAFF
TRBJ2-3 | . | few | TRBV18 | TGTGCCAGCTCGCCGCTCCCTATCACAGATACGCAGTATTTT | CASSPLPITDTQYF
TRBJ2-7 | TRBD1 | . | TRBV7-6 | TGTGCCAGCAGCTTAAAGACAGGGGGCAGCGACGAGCAGTACTTC | CASSLKTGGSDEQYF
TRBJ2-1 | . | few | TRBV3-1 | TGTGCCAGCATGGGCCAGGGGCTCTACAATGAGCAGTTCTTC | CASMGQGLYNEQFF
TRBJ2-1 | TRBD1 | . | TRBV28 | TGTGCCAGCACCACAGGGGGGCTTAGGGAGCAGTTCTTC | CASTTGGLREQFF
TRBJ1-2 | . | . | TRBV29-1 | TGCAGCGTTGGCATCGGACAGACCTATGGCTACACCTTC | CSVGIGQTYGYTF
TRBJ2-3 | . | few | TRBV12-1 | TGTGCCAGCAGCCCAGTAGCGGGGCCTAACACAGATACGCAGTATTTT | CASSPVAGPNTDTQYF
TRBJ2-3 | . | few | TRBV7-2 | TGTGCCAGCAGCTTATATCTCCGGGATACGCAGTATTTT | CASSLYLRDTQYF
TRBJ2-3 | . | . | TRBV29-1 | TGCAGCGTTGAAAGAAGCCCCGGCACAGATACGCAGTATTTT | CSVERSPGTDTQYF
TRBJ1-1 | TRBD1 | . | TRBV20-1 | TGCAGTCAAGAGGACAGGGCGGAGAACACTGAAGCTTTCTTT | CSQEDRAENTEAFF
TRBJ2-2 | . | . | TRBV7-6 | TGTGCCATCAGCTCGCCTTGGGACCCCGCGAACACCGGGGAGCTGTTTTTT | CAISSPWDPANTGELFF
TRBJ2-3 | . | few | TRBV24-1 | TGTGCCACCGGAACGGATTCCACAGATACGCAGTATTTT | CATGTDSTDTQYF
TRBJ2-3 | . | few | TRBV27 | TGTGCCAGCCAAACTTCCTGGATTACAGGCACAGATACGCAGTATTTT | CASQTSWITGTDTQYF
TRBJ2-1 | TRBD1 | few | TRBV7-6 | TGTGCCAGCAGTTACAGGGGGCTCGGAGACAATGAGCAGTTCTTC | CASSYRGLGDNEQFF
TRBJ2-6 | . | . | TRBV7-9 | TGTGCCAGCAGCTTAGGAAAAGGCTACTCTGGGGCCAACGTCCTGACTTTC | CASSLGKGYSGANVLTF
TRBJ2-7 | . | few | TRBV19 | TGTGCCAGTAGTATACGAGGGACCTCCTACGAGCAGTACTTC | CASSIRGTSYEQYF
TRBJ2-3 | . | . | TRBV5-5 | TGTGCCAGCGTTGGGGATACGCAGTATTTT | CASVGDTQYF
TRBJ2-7 | . | few | TRBV30 | TGTGCCTGGAGTGGGGCAGGCTACGAGCAGTACTTC | CAWSGAGYEQYF
TRBJ2-1 | TRBD1 | few | TRBV20-1 | TGCAGTGCGATCCGGGACAGGGGAATCTATGAGCAGTTCTTC | CSAIRDRGIYEQFF
TRBJ2-1 | . | many | TRBV5-5 | TGTGCCAGCAGCTCAGGACTGAATGAGCAGTTCTTC | CASSSGLNEQFF
TRBJ2-3 | . | . | TRBV12-3/TRBV12-4 | TGTGCCAGCAGTCGTTATGGGGTAGCAGCTTTGCCAGATACGCAGTATTTT | CASSRYGVAALPDTQYF
TRBJ2-3 | . | . | TRBV20-1 | TGCAGTGCGTGGGACACTAGCACAGATACGCAGTATTTT | CSAWDTSTDTQYF
TRBJ2-7 | . | . | TRBV7-9 | TGTGCCAGCAGCATAGGAGGGGGACACCGAACCTACGAGCAGTACTTC | CASSIGGGHRTYEQYF
TRBJ1-4 | . | few | TRBV5-1 | TGCGCCAGCAGCTTCGGGGGGGCCGGTGAAAAACTGTTTTTT | CASSFGGAGEKLFF
TRBJ2-1 | . | many | TRBV5-1 | TGCGCCAGCAGCTACGGGACGGACCACAATGAGCAGTTCTTC | CASSYGTDHNEQFF